This is a list of T cell receptor beta chains from one sample in a study of T cells after posttransplantation cyclophosphamide. Profiled with immunoSEQ multiplex PCR; TCRdb holds only in-frame clones, not every one. The sample lists about 9,900 clones, roughly 90% seen once, with 26% in the top ten. Sequencing was performed on PBMCs, taken after an allogeneic stem cell transplant with a calcineurin inhibitor and methotrexate. These receptor sequences come from a young adult male patient who received an allogeneic stem cell transplant from an unrelated donor, was CMV-positive, and had no GVHD. The T cells may come from the graft donor. Each CDR3 is given with its conserved first and last residue. A D gene is named only where the DNA matches it firmly. Clone size is not always given. Where it is, it says once, few, many or a class for expanded clones.

clone_size: -; d_call: -; v_call: TRBV5-1; j_call: TRBJ2-5; cdr3_length: 16; cdr3_aa: CASSLGFRTVQETQYF; cdr3_nt: TGCGCCAGCAGCTTGGGGTTCAGGACAGTCCAAGAGACCCAGTACTTC
clone_size: once; d_call: -; v_call: TRBV9; j_call: TRBJ1-2; cdr3_length: 12; cdr3_aa: CASSEDAGRYTF; cdr3_nt: TGTGCCAGCAGCGAGGACGCTGGGAGGTACACCTTC
clone_size: -; d_call: -; v_call: TRBV30; j_call: TRBJ1-6; cdr3_length: 14; cdr3_aa: CACLRRQGSSPLHF; cdr3_nt: TGTGCCTGCCTCCGGCGGCAGGGATCCTCACCCCTCCACTTT
clone_size: -; d_call: TRBD1; v_call: TRBV6-1; j_call: TRBJ2-2; cdr3_length: 15; cdr3_aa: CASSEGQGKVGELFF; cdr3_nt: TGTGCCAGCAGTGAGGGACAGGGAAAGGTCGGGGAGCTGTTTTTT
clone_size: -; d_call: -; v_call: TRBV20-1; j_call: TRBJ2-1; cdr3_length: 11; cdr3_aa: CSARDLNEQFF; cdr3_nt: TGCAGTGCTAGAGATCTCAATGAGCAGTTCTTC
clone_size: -; d_call: TRBD1; v_call: TRBV9; j_call: TRBJ1-1; cdr3_length: 15; cdr3_aa: CASSPSTGRITEAFF; cdr3_nt: TGTGCCAGCAGCCCATCGACAGGGAGGATCACTGAAGCTTTCTTT
clone_size: -; d_call: TRBD2; v_call: TRBV25-1; j_call: TRBJ2-3; cdr3_length: 16; cdr3_aa: CASSEWLAGSADTQYF; cdr3_nt: TGTGCCAGCAGTGAATGGCTAGCGGGATCGGCAGATACGCAGTATTTT
clone_size: -; d_call: -; v_call: TRBV7-2; j_call: TRBJ2-7; cdr3_length: 15; cdr3_aa: CASSRWTAGPLEQYF; cdr3_nt: TGTGCCAGCAGCCGCTGGACTGCGGGCCCTCTCGAGCAGTACTTC
clone_size: -; d_call: -; v_call: TRBV27; j_call: TRBJ2-1; cdr3_length: 13; cdr3_aa: CASSLNRADEQFF; cdr3_nt: TGTGCCAGCAGTTTAAACAGGGCAGATGAGCAGTTCTTC
clone_size: -; d_call: -; v_call: TRBV14; j_call: TRBJ1-2; cdr3_length: 16; cdr3_aa: CASSQDQARSFYGYTF; cdr3_nt: TGTGCCAGCAGCCAAGACCAGGCAAGAAGCTTTTATGGCTACACCTTC
clone_size: -; d_call: -; v_call: TRBV4-3; j_call: TRBJ2-3; cdr3_length: 15; cdr3_aa: CASSQDSIRGDTQYF; cdr3_nt: TGCGCCAGCAGCCAAGATTCAATAAGGGGAGATACGCAGTATTTT
clone_size: -; d_call: TRBD2; v_call: TRBV4-1; j_call: TRBJ2-5; cdr3_length: 15; cdr3_aa: CASSPLVGGLETQYF; cdr3_nt: TGCGCCAGCAGCCCTCTAGTGGGAGGGTTGGAGACCCAGTACTTC
clone_size: -; d_call: -; v_call: TRBV7-2; j_call: TRBJ2-1; cdr3_length: 13; cdr3_aa: CASSSDGYNEQFF; cdr3_nt: TGTGCCAGCAGCTCTGACGGGTACAATGAGCAGTTCTTC
clone_size: -; d_call: -; v_call: TRBV11-2; j_call: TRBJ2-4; cdr3_length: 16; cdr3_aa: CASSPTRVGAKNIQYF; cdr3_nt: TGTGCCAGCAGCCCCACTAGAGTGGGGGCCAAAAACATTCAGTACTTC
clone_size: -; d_call: -; v_call: TRBV6-6; j_call: TRBJ2-1; cdr3_length: 13; cdr3_aa: CASSLGVDGEQFF; cdr3_nt: TGTGCCAGCTCCCTCGGGGTGGACGGAGAGCAGTTCTTC
clone_size: once; d_call: TRBD1; v_call: TRBV18; j_call: TRBJ1-4; cdr3_length: 15; cdr3_aa: CASSRTGGGNEKLFF; cdr3_nt: TGTGCCAGCTCGCGAACAGGGGGCGGAAATGAAAAACTGTTTTTT
clone_size: -; d_call: -; v_call: TRBV5-5; j_call: TRBJ1-2; cdr3_length: 12; cdr3_aa: CASSIQDYGYTF; cdr3_nt: TGTGCCAGCAGTATACAGGACTATGGCTACACCTTC